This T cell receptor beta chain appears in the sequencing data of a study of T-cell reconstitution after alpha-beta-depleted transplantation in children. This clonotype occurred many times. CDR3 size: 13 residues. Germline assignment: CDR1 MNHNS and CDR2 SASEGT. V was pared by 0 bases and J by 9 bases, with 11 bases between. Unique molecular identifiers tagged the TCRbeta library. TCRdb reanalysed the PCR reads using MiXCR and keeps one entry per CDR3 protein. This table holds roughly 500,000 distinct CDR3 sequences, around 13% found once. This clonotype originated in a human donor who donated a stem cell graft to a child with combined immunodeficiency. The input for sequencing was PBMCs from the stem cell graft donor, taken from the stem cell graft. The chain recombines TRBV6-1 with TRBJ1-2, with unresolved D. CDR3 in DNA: TGTGCCAGCAGTGAAGCGGCGGCCAGAAGCTACACCTTC. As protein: CASSEAAARSYTF.